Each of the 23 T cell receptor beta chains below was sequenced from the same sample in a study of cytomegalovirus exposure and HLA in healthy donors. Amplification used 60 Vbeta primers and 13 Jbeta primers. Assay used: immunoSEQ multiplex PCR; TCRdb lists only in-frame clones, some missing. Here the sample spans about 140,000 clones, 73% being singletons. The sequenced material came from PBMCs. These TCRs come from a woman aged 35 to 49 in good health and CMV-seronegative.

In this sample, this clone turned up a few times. The CDR3 loop reads CASRKRGPGETQYF. In DNA form, the CDR3 reads TGTGCCAGCCGGAAACGGGGCCCGGGGGAGACGCAGTATTTT. The chain uses TRBV25-1 and TRBJ2-3; the D gene is possibly TRBD2 (6 bases). This CDR3 contains 14 residues. Germline V CDR1 and CDR2: MGHDK, SYGVNS. V lost 8 bases, J lost 9 bases, and 21 bases lay in between.

This CDR3 is CATSRDGGGEGYGYTF. The CDR3 nucleotides are TGTGCCACCAGCAGAGATGGGGGAGGGGAGGGCTATGGCTACACCTTC. This chain links TRBV15 with TRBJ1-2; a possible D gene is TRBD1 (5 bases). Germline-derived CDR1 and CDR2 are LNHNV and YYDKDF (reference sequence). The CDR3 has 16 residues. V lost 0 bases to trimming and J lost 4 bases, with 15 bases between them.

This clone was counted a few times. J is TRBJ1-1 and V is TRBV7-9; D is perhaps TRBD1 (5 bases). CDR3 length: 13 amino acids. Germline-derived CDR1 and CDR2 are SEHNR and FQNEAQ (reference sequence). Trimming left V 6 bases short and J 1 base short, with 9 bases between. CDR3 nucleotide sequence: TGTGCCAGCAGTCCAGGGCAGAACACTGAAGCTTTCTTT. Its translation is CASSPGQNTEAFF.

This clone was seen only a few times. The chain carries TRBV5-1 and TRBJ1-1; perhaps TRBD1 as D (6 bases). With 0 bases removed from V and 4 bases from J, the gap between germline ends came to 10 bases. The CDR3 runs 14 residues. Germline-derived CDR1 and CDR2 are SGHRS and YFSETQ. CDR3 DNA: TGCGCCAGCAGCTTGGAGGTAGGGGGCACTGAAGCTTTCTTT. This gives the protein CASSLEVGGTEAFF.

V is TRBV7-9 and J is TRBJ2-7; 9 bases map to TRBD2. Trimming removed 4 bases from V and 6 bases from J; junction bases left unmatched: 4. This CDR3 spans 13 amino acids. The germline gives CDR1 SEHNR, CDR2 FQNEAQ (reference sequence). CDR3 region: CASSSGTSSEQYV. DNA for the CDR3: TGTGCCAGCAGCTCCGGGACTAGCTCCGAGCAGTACGTC.

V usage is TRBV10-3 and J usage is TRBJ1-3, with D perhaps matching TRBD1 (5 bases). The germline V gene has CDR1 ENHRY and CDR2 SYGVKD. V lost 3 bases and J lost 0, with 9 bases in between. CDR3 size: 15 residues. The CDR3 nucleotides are TGTGCCATCAGTGACTTAGGGGCCTCTGGAAACACCATATATTTT. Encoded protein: CAISDLGASGNTIYF.

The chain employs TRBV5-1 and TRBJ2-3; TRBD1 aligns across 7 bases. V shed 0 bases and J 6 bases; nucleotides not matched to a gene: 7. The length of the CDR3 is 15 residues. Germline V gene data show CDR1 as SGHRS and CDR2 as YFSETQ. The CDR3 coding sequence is TGCGCCAGCAGCTTGGCCGGACAGGCAGTGGATACGCAGTATTTT. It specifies CASSLAGQAVDTQYF.

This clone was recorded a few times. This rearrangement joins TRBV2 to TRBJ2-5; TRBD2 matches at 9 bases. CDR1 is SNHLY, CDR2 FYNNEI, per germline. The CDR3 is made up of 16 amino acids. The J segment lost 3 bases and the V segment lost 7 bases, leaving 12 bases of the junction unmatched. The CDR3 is CASTPVSSGVEETQYF. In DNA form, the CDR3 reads TGTGCCAGCACCCCAGTGTCTAGCGGGGTCGAAGAGACCCAGTACTTC. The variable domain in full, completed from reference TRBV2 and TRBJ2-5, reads EPEVTQTPSHQVTQMGQEVILRCVPISNHLYFYWYRQILGQKVEFLVSFYNNEISEKSEIFDDQFSVERPDGSNFTLKIRSTKLEDSAMYFCASTPVSSGVEETQYFGPGTRLLVL.

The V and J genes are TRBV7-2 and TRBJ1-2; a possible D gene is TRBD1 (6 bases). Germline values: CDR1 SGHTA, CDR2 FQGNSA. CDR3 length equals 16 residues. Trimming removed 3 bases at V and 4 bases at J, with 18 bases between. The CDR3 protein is CASSLRTDPVVYGYTF. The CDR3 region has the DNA TGTGCCAGCAGCTTGCGGACAGACCCGGTAGTCTATGGCTACACCTTC.

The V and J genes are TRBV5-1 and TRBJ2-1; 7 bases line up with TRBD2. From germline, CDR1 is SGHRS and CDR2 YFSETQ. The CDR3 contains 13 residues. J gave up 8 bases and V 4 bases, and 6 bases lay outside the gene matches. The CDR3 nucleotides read TGCGCCAGCAGCCCCATGACTAGCCATGAGCAGTTCTTC. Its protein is CASSPMTSHEQFF.

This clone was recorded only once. The CDR3 region has the DNA TGTGCCAGCAGCCTCTTCGGGGGCCAAGAGACCCAGTACTTC. Residues: CASSLFGGQETQYF. The chain joins TRBV5-4 to TRBJ2-5; tentative D call: TRBD2 (6 bases). V lost 4 bases and J lost 1, with 11 bases in between. The germline V gene encodes CDR1 SGHNT and CDR2 YYREEE (reference sequence). The CDR3 contains 14 residues.

Written as DNA, the CDR3 is TGTGCCAGCAGTCTAGGTACCACCTACGAGCAGTACGTC. Translating it yields CASSLGTTYEQYV. The chain carries TRBV28 and TRBJ2-7; D gene ambiguous. Trimming stripped 5 bases from V and 2 bases from J, with 10 bases between. Germline lookup yields CDR1 MDHEN and CDR2 SYDVKM. This CDR3 has 13 amino acids.

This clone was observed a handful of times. CDR3 region: CASSRTSGAGYEQYV. Here the CDR3 DNA reads TGTGCCAGCAGCCGGACTAGCGGGGCTGGGTACGAGCAGTACGTC. The V and J genes are TRBV6-6 and TRBJ2-7; 12 bases are a match to TRBD2. V was clipped by 6 bases and J by 4 bases; unmatched bases: 7. Germline V gives CDR1 MNHNY, CDR2 SVGAGI (reference sequence). CDR3 length: 15 amino acids.

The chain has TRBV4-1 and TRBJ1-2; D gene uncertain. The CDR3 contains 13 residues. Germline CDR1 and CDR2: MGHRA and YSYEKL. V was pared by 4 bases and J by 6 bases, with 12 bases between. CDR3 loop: CASSRTEANGYTF. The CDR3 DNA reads TGCGCCAGCAGCCGGACTGAGGCCAATGGCTACACCTTC.

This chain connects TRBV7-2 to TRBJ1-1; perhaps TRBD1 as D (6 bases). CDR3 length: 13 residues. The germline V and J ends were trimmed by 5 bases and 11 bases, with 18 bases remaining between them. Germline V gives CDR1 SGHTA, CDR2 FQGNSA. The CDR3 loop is CASSAGVRGTAFF. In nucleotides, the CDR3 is TGTGCCAGCAGCGCAGGGGTTCGGGGTACGGCTTTCTTT.

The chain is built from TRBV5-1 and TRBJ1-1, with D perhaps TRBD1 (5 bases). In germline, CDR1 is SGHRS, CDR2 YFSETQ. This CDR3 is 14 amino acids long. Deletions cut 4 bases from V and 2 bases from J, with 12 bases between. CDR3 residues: CASSGSGVNTEAFF. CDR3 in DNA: TGCGCCAGCAGCGGTTCGGGGGTAAACACTGAAGCTTTCTTT. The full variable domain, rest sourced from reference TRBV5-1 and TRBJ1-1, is KAGVTQTPRYLIKTRGQQVTLSCSPISGHRSVSWYQQTPGQGLQFLFEYFSETQRNKGNFPGRFSGRQFSNSRSEMNVSTLELGDSALYLCASSGSGVNTEAFFGQGTRLTVV.

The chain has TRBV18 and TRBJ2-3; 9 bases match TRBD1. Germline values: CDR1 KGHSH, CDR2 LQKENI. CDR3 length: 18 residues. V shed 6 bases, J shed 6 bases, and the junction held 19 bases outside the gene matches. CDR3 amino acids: CASSRRDRVTTSGDTQYF. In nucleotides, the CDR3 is TGTGCCAGCTCCCGCAGGGACAGGGTAACTACATCGGGGGATACGCAGTATTTT.

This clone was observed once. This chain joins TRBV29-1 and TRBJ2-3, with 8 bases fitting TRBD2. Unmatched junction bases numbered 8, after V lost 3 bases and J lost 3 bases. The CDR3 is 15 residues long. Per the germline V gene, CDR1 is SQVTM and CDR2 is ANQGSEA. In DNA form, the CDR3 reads TGCAGCGTTGATGGGAGCGGGGGAAATACAGATACGCAGTATTTT. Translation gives CSVDGSGGNTDTQYF.

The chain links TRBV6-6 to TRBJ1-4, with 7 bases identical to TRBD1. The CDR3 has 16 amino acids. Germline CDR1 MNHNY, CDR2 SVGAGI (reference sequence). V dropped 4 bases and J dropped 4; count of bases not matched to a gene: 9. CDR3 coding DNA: TGTGCCAGCAGTTTGTTCTTCGGGACAGTTAATGAAAAACTGTTTTTT. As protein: CASSLFFGTVNEKLFF.

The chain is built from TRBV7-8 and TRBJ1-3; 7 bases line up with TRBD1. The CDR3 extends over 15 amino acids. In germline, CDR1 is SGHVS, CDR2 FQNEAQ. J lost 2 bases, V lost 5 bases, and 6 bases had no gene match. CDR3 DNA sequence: TGTGCCAGCAGCCTCTCTCAGGGGGCTGGAAACACCATATATTTT. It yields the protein CASSLSQGAGNTIYF.

The CDR3 sequence: CASSLTTSGGTTDTQYF. The DNA for the CDR3 is TGTGCCAGCAGTTTAACGACCAGCGGGGGGACCACAGATACGCAGTATTTT. The rearrangement links TRBV28 to TRBJ2-3, with 9 bases lining up with TRBD2. The trim removed 2 bases at V and 2 bases at J, leaving 8 bases unmatched. CDR3 size: 17 residues. Germline CDR1 reads MDHEN; CDR2 reads SYDVKM. The whole variable domain, filled in from reference TRBV28 and TRBJ2-3, reads DVKVTQSSRYLVKRTGEKVFLECVQDMDHENMFWYRQDPGLGLRLIYFSYDVKMKEKGDIPEGYSVSREKKERFSLILESASTNQTSMYLCASSLTTSGGTTDTQYFGPGTRLTVL.

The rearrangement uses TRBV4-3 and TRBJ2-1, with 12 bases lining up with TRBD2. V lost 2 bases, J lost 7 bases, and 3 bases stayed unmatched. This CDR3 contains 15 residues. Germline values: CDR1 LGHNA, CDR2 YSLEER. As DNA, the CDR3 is TGCGCCAGCAGCCAAACGACTAGCGGGAGAAATGAGCAGTTCTTC. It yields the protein CASSQTTSGRNEQFF.

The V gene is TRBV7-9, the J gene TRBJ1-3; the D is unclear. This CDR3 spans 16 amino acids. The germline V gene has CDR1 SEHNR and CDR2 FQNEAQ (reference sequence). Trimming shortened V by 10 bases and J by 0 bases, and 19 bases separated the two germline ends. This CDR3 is CAIPGWREGSGNTIYF. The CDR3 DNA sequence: TGTGCCATCCCTGGCTGGAGGGAAGGCTCTGGAAACACCATATATTTT.